The sequence of this TCR beta chain was determined in a study of shared clonotypes between healthy human individuals (dated by TCRdb to between 2020 and 2021). In terms of the full investigation: The cohort comprised two women and a few men aged 18 to 49 years. The study deeply sequenced blood TCR repertoires of five healthy adults to estimate repertoire size and the extent of clonotype sharing between individuals. Libraries were prepared and TCR repertoires were sequenced by different laboratories using diverse techniques, in order to increase sequencing depth and limit assay-specific biases. Leukapheresis yielded between about 0.85 and 10 billion PBMCs per donor. Broad study findings and their caveats: Only blood was sampled, and tissue TCR repertoires likely differ from those in blood. Pairwise subsampling led to the expectation that sequencing depth would affect the degree of clonotype sharing among donors. Because the study included a small number of donors, the genetic and exposure-history diversity represented was limited.

Using the deep immunoSEQ assay, multiplex PCR amplified TCR CDR3 regions from genomic DNA. Genomic DNA extracted from each cell subset was distributed evenly over all wells of several immunoSEQ 96-well plates, and each plate served as one replicate. Each replicate PCR for unsorted PBMC received 300 to 350 ng genomic DNA, equal to approximately 30,000 T cell genomes. Ten immunoSEQ deep assay plates were used to sequence unsorted PBMC genomic DNA. The purified libraries were quantified using a Qubit 3.0 fluorometer, sized with a Bioanalyzer 2100, and then quantified again using the KAPA Library Quantification kit. Every immunoSEQ 96-well plate was sequenced on a separate single-read 150-cycle Illumina NextSeq 550 flow cell. Per the authors' processing: Because the immunoSEQ output included only junctional sequences and no quality scores, the filtering could not be the same as the filtering used for full-length reads. Sequences were annotated with PyIR, a Python wrapper for IgBLAST v1.9, and V/J genes and CDR3 were assigned using IMGT germline references. Reads with weak V/J assignments (E-value above 1e-6), missing CDR3, stop codons, out-of-frame junctions, or ambiguous translated residues were removed. V3J clonotypes were defined as sequences sharing the same inferred V gene, J gene, and CDR3 amino acid sequence. Percentage overlap between repertoires was computed as shared unique clonotypes divided by the size of the smaller repertoire. RTK rarefaction, the Chao1 estimator, and Recon v2.1 estimates of unobserved clonotypes were used to assess repertoire richness. The source is immuneACCESS, and TCRdb retained only in-frame sequences with V and J called. Part of the clones is not carried over; for the studies checked, unresolved V genes explain less than half of this, and the remainder is unexplained. That table supplies the V and J calls and clone size; D and trimming were determined from the DNA. Within this sample are 400,000 to 600,000 clones, with 75% to 80% of them counted one time only. The ten largest make up 9.5% to 15% of the sample.

This clone occurred once. Its antigen is not yet known. No per-base quality is available; no much larger clone lies one base away. From the germline V gene, CDR1 is SNHLY and CDR2 is FYNNEI. There are 15 amino acids in the CDR3, from cysteine to phenylalanine inclusive. The entry retains the CDR3 DNA only, 45 bases that are in frame from base 1. V is cut back by 8 bases and J by 4 bases, with 7 bases in the junction unmatched. Healthy HIV-negative adults with no recently reported acute infections or vaccinations were included as donors. Every donor was a Caucasian adult living in Nashville, Tennessee, USA. In the unsorted samples, 70 million to 90 million PBMCs were counted, and genomic DNA was extracted using the QIAamp DNA Blood Mini kit. After blood collection by leukapheresis, PBMCs were isolated using Ficoll-Histopaque density gradient centrifugation and then cryopreserved in the vapor phase of liquid nitrogen.

Rearrangement joined TRBV2 to TRBJ2-1; 11 junctional bases match TRBD2. The TCR originated in a woman aged 40-49 years in good health. Some clones in this sample may be carry-over from other donors' samples. The specimen sequenced was PBMCs. DNA sequence: TGTGCCAGCGTCCGCCTAGCGGGAGGATACAATGAGCAGTTCTTC. Its amino acids are CASVRLAGGYNEQFF.